The 10 T cell receptor beta chains in this list originate from one sample, sequenced in a study of cytomegalovirus exposure and HLA in healthy donors. TCRdb keeps only in-frame clones here, not all; method: immunoSEQ multiplex PCR. In the table there are about 160,000 clones, 96% of which are singletons. The sequenced material came from PBMCs. All receptors come from a woman younger than 35 in good health and CMV-seronegative.

The chain has TRBV29-1 and TRBJ2-7, with 7 nucleotides matching TRBD2. The CDR3 runs to 12 residues. CDR1 SQVTM and CDR2 ANQGSEA come from the germline V gene. J gave up 9 bases and V 3 bases, and 8 bases lay outside the gene matches. The CDR3: CSVEPGGGTQYF. The CDR3 DNA reads as TGCAGCGTTGAGCCGGGCGGGGGAACGCAGTACTTC.

This chain links TRBV6-1 with TRBJ1-3, with TRBD1 identical over 7 bases. Germline V CDR1 and CDR2: MNHNS, SASEGT. With V trimmed by 7 bases and J by 4 bases, 7 bases remained unmatched. This CDR3 is 14 amino acids long. The CDR3 sequence is CASTVEGAGNTIYF. The DNA of the CDR3 is TGTGCCAGCACGGTAGAGGGGGCAGGAAACACCATATATTTT.

V gene TRBV5-1 combines with J gene TRBJ1-2; D unclear. The germline V gene has CDR1 SGHRS and CDR2 YFSETQ. The length of the CDR3 is 14 residues. V was pared by 4 bases and J by 7 bases, with 17 bases between. CDR3 sequence (DNA): TGCGCCAGCAGCCGAGACGGCGCATCGGGTGGCTACACCTTC. As protein: CASSRDGASGGYTF.

V gene TRBV5-1 combines with J gene TRBJ1-2, with TRBD1 matching over 10 bases. The junction had 12 bases not matched to a gene; V was cut back by 5 bases and J by 8 bases. CDR1 and CDR2 from the germline V gene are SGHRS and YFSETQ. The CDR3 consists of 15 residues. CDR3 residues: CASSEATGGARGYTF. In nucleotides, the CDR3 is TGCGCCAGCAGTGAAGCGACAGGGGGCGCGCGCGGCTACACCTTC.

The chain links TRBV5-1 to TRBJ2-7; 9 bases match TRBD1. The CDR3 runs to 15 residues. Losses at the gene ends were 4 bases for V and 3 bases for J; bases not matched to a gene: 8. The germline V gene has CDR1 SGHRS and CDR2 YFSETQ. The CDR3 here is CASSNRGRGGYEQYF. The CDR3 DNA is TGCGCCAGCAGCAACAGGGGGCGCGGAGGCTACGAGCAGTACTTC.

The chain employs TRBV15 and TRBJ2-1; tentatively, D is TRBD1 (6 bases). The germline gives CDR1 LNHNV, CDR2 YYDKDF (reference sequence). This CDR3 has 17 amino acids. Trimming cost V 1 base and J 0 bases, with 13 bases left between them. The CDR3 DNA sequence: TGTGCCACCAGCAGAGGCCCGGACAGAAGCTCCTACAATGAGCAGTTCTTC. Translation gives CATSRGPDRSSYNEQFF.

V is TRBV29-1 and J is TRBJ2-5; 10 bases are a match to TRBD2. Germline-derived CDR1 and CDR2 are SQVTM and ANQGSEA. The CDR3 is 13 residues long. With V trimmed by 8 bases and J by 6 bases, 9 bases remained unmatched. CDR3 sequence reads: CSFGLAAMKTQYF. The CDR3 bases are TGCAGCTTTGGACTAGCGGCTATGAAGACCCAGTACTTC.

This clone appeared a few times. The CDR3 loop is CASSDRGDEQYF. In nucleotides, the CDR3 is TGTGCCAGCAGTGACCGGGGGGACGAGCAGTACTTC. This chain connects TRBV6-4 to TRBJ2-7; 7 bases line up with TRBD2. CDR3 length: 12 residues. J lost 5 bases, V lost 2 bases, and 0 bases had no gene match. From germline, CDR1 is MRHNA and CDR2 SNTAGT.

This chain links TRBV5-1 with TRBJ1-1; a weak D match, TRBD1 (5 bases). V was shortened by 4 bases and J by 6 bases, with 16 bases between the two germline ends. The CDR3 is 14 amino acids. The germline V gene has CDR1 SGHRS and CDR2 YFSETQ. The CDR3 DNA reads as TGCGCCAGCAGCCAAGGACAACTTGGCCCTGAAGCTTTCTTT. Its protein product is CASSQGQLGPEAFF. The variable domain in full, completed from reference TRBV5-1 and TRBJ1-1, reads KAGVTQTPRYLIKTRGQQVTLSCSPISGHRSVSWYQQTPGQGLQFLFEYFSETQRNKGNFPGRFSGRQFSNSRSEMNVSTLELGDSALYLCASSQGQLGPEAFFGQGTRLTVV.

V usage is TRBV4-2 and J usage is TRBJ2-5; the D gene is possibly TRBD2 (6 bases). The CDR3 runs to 15 residues. Between the trimmed V and J ends, which lost 1 base and 2 bases, there was a span of 11 bases. Germline V CDR1 and CDR2: LGHNA, YNFKEQ. CDR3 bases: TGTGCCAGCAGCCAAGGACCTGGGGGGCAAGAGACCCAGTACTTC. It encodes CASSQGPGGQETQYF.